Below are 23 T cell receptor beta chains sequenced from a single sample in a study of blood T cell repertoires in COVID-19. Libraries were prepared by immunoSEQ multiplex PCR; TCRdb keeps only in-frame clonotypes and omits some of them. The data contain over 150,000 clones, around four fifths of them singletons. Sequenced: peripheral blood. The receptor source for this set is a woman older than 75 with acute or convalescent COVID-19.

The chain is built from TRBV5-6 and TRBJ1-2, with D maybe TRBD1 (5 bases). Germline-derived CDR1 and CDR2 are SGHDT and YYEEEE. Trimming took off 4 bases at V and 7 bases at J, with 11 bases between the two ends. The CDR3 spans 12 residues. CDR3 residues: CASSLQVFGYTF. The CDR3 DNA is TGTGCCAGCAGCCTACAGGTTTTTGGCTACACCTTC. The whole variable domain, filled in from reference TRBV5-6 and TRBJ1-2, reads DAGVTQSPTHLIKTRGQQVTLRCSPKSGHDTVSWYQQALGQGPQFIFQYYEEEERQRGNFPDRFSGHQFPNYSSELNVNALLLGDSALYLCASSLQVFGYTFGSGTRLTVV.

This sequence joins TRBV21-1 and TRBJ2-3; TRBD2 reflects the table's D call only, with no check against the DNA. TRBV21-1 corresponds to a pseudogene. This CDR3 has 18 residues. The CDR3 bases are TGTGCCAGCAGCAAAGACGTAGCGGTCAGAGAAGCTACAGATACGCAGTATTTT. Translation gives CASSKDVAVREATDTQYF.

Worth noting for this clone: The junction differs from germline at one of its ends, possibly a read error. The CDR3: CASRLGPRQETYTEAFF. CDR3 DNA: TGTGCCAGCAGGTTGGGGCCGAGACAGGAAACTTACACTGAAGCTTTCTTT. This chain links TRBV5-5 with TRBJ1-1, with a tentative D call TRBD1 (6 bases). There are 17 residues in the CDR3. Germline CDR1 and CDR2: SGHKS and YYEKEE (reference sequence).

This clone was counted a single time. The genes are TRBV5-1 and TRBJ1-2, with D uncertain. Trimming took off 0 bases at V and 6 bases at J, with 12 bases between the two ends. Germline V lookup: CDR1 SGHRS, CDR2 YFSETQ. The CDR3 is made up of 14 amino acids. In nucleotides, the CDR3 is TGCGCCAGCAGCTTGGGGGCAGGCCTAAATGGCTACACCTTC. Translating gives CASSLGAGLNGYTF.

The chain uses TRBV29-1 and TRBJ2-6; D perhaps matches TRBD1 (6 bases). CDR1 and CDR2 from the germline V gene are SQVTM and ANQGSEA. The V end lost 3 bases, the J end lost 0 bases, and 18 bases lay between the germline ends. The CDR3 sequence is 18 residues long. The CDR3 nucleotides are TGCAGCGTTGAGCTGGGCAGGGGCTCCGTCTCTGGGGCCAACGTCCTGACTTTC. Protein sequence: CSVELGRGSVSGANVLTF.

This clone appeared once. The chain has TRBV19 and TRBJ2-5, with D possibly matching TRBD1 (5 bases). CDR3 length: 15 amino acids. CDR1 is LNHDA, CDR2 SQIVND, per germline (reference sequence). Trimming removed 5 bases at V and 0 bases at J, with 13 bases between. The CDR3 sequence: CASSAQGSYQETQYF. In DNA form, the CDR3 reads TGTGCCAGTAGTGCCCAGGGCTCGTACCAAGAGACCCAGTACTTC.

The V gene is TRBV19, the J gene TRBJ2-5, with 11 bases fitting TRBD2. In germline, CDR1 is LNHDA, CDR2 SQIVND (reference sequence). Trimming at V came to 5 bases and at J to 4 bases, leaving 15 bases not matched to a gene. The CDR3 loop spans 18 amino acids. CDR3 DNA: TGTGCCAGTAGTCAGACGGGTAGCGGGAGGGCCGGGGCAGAGACCCAGTACTTC. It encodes CASSQTGSGRAGAETQYF.

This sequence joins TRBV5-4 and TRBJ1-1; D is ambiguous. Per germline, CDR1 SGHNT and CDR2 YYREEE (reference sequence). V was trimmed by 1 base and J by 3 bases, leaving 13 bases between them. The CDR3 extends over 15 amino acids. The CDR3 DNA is TGTGCCAGCAGCTTGCGACCCTTCGGGGACACTGAAGCTTTCTTT. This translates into CASSLRPFGDTEAFF.

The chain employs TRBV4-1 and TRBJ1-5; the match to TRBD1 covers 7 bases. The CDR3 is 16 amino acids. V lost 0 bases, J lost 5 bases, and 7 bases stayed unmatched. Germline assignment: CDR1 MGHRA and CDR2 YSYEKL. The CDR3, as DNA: TGCGCCAGCAGCCAAGAAGTCACAGGGGTGCATCAGCCCCAGCATTTT. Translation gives CASSQEVTGVHQPQHF.

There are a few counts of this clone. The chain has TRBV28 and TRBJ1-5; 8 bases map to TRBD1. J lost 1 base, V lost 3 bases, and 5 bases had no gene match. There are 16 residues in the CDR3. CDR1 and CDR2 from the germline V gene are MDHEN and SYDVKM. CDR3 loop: CASSLDRVRSNQPQHF. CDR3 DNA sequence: TGTGCCAGCAGTTTGGACAGGGTTCGCAGCAATCAGCCCCAGCATTTT.

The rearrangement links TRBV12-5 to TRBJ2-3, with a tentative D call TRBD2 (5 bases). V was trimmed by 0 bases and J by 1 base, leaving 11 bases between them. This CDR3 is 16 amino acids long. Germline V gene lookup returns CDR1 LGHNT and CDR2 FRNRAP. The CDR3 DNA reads TGTGCTAGTGGTTTGGTATTACGAGCGGGCACAGATACGCAGTATTTT. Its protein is CASGLVLRAGTDTQYF.

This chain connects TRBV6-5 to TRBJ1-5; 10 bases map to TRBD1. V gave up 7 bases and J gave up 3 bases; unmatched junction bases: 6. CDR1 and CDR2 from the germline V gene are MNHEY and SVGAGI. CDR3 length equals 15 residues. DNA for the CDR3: TGTGCCAGCACCTTGGACAGGGGGTACAATCAGCCCCAGCATTTT. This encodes CASTLDRGYNQPQHF.

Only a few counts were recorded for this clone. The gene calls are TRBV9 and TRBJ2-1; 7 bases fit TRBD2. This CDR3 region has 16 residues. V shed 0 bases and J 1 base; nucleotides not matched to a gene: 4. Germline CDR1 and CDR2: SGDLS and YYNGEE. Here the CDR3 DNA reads TGTGCCAGCAGCGTAGATGTTAGCGGGTCCTACAATGAGCAGTTCTTC. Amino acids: CASSVDVSGSYNEQFF.

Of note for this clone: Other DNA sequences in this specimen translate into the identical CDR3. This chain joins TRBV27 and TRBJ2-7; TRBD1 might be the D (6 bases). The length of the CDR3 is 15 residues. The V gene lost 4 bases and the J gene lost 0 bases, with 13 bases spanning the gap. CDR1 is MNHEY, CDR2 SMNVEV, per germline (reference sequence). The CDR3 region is CASSSTGGSSYEQYF. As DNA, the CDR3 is TGTGCCAGCAGTTCGACAGGTGGAAGCTCCTACGAGCAGTACTTC.

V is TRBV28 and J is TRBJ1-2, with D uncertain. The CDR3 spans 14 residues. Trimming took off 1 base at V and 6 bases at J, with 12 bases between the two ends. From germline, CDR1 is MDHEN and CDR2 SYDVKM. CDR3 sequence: CASSLFGGFHGYTF. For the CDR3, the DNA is TGTGCCAGCAGTTTATTCGGAGGCTTCCATGGCTACACCTTC.

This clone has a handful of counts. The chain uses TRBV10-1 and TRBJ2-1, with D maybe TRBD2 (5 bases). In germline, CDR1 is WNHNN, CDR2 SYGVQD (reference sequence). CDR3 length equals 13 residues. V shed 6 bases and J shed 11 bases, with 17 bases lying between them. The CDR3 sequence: CASSRKPGMKQFF. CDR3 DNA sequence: TGCGCCAGCAGCCGGAAACCGGGGATGAAGCAGTTCTTC.

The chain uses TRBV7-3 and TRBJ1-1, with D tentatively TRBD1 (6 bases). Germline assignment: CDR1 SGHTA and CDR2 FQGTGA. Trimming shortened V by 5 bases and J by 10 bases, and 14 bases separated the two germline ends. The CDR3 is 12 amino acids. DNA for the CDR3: TGTGCCAGCAGCCCACAGGGTGGGCCAGCTTTCTTT. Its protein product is CASSPQGGPAFF.

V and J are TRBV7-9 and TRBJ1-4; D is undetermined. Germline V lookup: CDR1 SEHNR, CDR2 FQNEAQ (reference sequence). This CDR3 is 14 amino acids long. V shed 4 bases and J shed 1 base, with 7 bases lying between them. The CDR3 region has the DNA TGTGCCAGCAGCTACAGCCTAACTAATGAAAAACTGTTTTTT. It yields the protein CASSYSLTNEKLFF.

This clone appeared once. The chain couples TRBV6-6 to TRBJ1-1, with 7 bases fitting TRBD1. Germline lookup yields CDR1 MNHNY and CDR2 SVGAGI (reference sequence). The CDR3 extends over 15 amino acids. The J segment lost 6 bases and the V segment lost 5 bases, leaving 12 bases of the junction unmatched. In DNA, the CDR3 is TGTGCCAGCAGTGCCAGGGGGTCAGGATTTTCTGAAGCTTTCTTT. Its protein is CASSARGSGFSEAFF.

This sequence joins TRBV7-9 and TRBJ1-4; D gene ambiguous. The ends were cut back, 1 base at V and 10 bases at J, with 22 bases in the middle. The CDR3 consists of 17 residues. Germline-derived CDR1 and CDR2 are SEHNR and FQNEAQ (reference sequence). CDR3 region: CASSLGRYEGKPGKLFF. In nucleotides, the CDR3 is TGTGCCAGCAGCTTAGGTAGATACGAAGGCAAACCGGGAAAACTGTTTTTT.

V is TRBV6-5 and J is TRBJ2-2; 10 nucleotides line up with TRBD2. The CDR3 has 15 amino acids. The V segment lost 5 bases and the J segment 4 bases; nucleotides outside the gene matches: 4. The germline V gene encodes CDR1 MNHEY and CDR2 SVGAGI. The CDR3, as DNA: TGTGCCAGCAGTCGCCTAGCGGGGGCCACCGGGGAGCTGTTTTTT. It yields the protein CASSRLAGATGELFF.

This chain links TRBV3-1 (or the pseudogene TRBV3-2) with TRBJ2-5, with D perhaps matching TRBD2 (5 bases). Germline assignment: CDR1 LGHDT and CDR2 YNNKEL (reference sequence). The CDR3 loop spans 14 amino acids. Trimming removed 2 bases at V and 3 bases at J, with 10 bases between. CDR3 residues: CASSQQAGEETQYF. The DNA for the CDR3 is TGTGCCAGCAGCCAACAGGCCGGGGAAGAGACCCAGTACTTC.

In DNA form, the CDR3 reads TGTGCCAGCAGCTACTCCGGACAGGGGGCAGTCCAGCCCCAGCATTTT. Residues: CASSYSGQGAVQPQHF. The rearrangement joins TRBV7-2 to TRBJ1-5; TRBD1 agrees at 11 bases. Germline V gene lookup returns CDR1 SGHTA and CDR2 FQGNSA. The length of the CDR3 is 16 residues. Unmatched junction bases numbered 9, after V lost 4 bases and J lost 7 bases.